This T cell receptor (beta chain) is from a study of blood T cell repertoires in COVID-19. This clone was detected a few times. Sequencing was performed with immunoSEQ multiplex PCR; in TCRdb, only in-frame clones are kept and a portion is missing. Among approximately 90,000 clones listed, roughly 89% were seen once. The CDR3 contains 16 residues. Germline values: CDR1 KGHDR, CDR2 SFDVKD. V trimming: 4 bases; J trimming: 4 bases; junction bases outside the gene matches: 10. The sample consisted of peripheral blood. The chain carries TRBV24-1 and TRBJ2-3; 7 nucleotides line up with TRBD1. The receptor was isolated from a woman in her 70s with acute or convalescent COVID-19. CDR3 in DNA: TGTGCCACCAGTGACCACAAGACAGGGAGTGCAGATACGCAGTATTTT. Translation gives CATSDHKTGSADTQYF.